Listed below are T cell receptor beta chains from one sample, sequenced in a study of lung T cells in sarcoidosis with Löfgren's syndrome. From the reads, TCRdb called clonotypes with MiXCR, one entry per CDR3 protein. The table shows more than 50,000 distinct CDR3 sequences, with about 20% occurring only once. Sequenced material: CD4+ T cells from PBMCs. The receptors originated from a human donor with sarcoidosis (Löfgren's syndrome or another form), or a control subject (not recorded which). Each CDR3 is given with its conserved first and last residue. A D gene is named only where the DNA matches it firmly. Clone sizes are given selectively: once, few, many, or a class where the clone is expanded.

V,size,D,J,length,CDR3,DNA
TRBV6-1,many,TRBD1,TRBJ2-2,14,CASSPQGAARELFF,TGTGCCAGCAGTCCTCAGGGGGCGGCCCGGGAGCTGTTTTTT
TRBV18,many,.,TRBJ1-6,14,CASSLTENNSPLHF,TGTGCCAGCTCCCTGACAGAGAATAATTCACCCCTCCACTTT
TRBV5-1,.,.,TRBJ1-2,15,CASSLALGSNYGYTF,TGCGCCAGCAGCTTGGCTTTGGGGAGTAACTATGGCTACACCTTC
TRBV28,.,.,TRBJ2-5,15,CASNQQGGGRETQYF,TGTGCCAGCAATCAACAGGGAGGGGGGCGAGAGACCCAGTACTTC
TRBV9,once,.,TRBJ1-1,13,CASTKIENTEAFF,TGTGCCAGCACCAAAATAGAGAACACTGAAGCTTTCTTT
TRBV20-1,many,TRBD1,TRBJ2-7,13,CSAETGPFAEQYF,TGCAGTGCCGAGACAGGGCCTTTCGCCGAGCAGTACTTC
TRBV28,many,.,TRBJ1-1,13,CATTSPRHTEAFF,TGTGCCACTACATCCCCGCGCCACACTGAAGCTTTCTTT
TRBV7-3,few,TRBD1,TRBJ2-6,17,CASSAPGQSAGANVLTF,TGTGCCAGCAGCGCTCCGGGACAGTCGGCTGGGGCCAACGTCCTGACTTTC
TRBV12-3/TRBV12-4,.,TRBD1,TRBJ2-5,15,CASRATGFKQETQYF,TGTGCCAGCAGGGCGACAGGGTTCAAACAAGAGACCCAGTACTTC
TRBV7-2,many,.,TRBJ2-7,17,CASSGGPLSLHSYEQYF,TGTGCCAGCAGCGGCGGGCCGCTGAGTCTGCACTCCTACGAGCAGTACTTC
TRBV5-8,.,.,TRBJ2-7,11,CASSLGQGGYF,TGTGCCAGCAGCTTAGGGCAGGGTGGTTACTTC
TRBV19,few,.,TRBJ2-7,14,CASSPQQGPYEQYF,TGTGCCAGTAGTCCCCAACAGGGTCCCTACGAGCAGTACTTC